This entry features one TCR beta chain sequence. The sample is drawn from a study of T cell changes during pregnancy in multiple sclerosis. The CDR3 extends over 14 amino acids. Trimming shortened V by 1 base and J by 7 bases, and 12 bases separated the two germline ends. CDR1 is SGHVS and CDR2 is FQNEAQ in the germline V gene. Using immunoSEQ multiplex PCR, the repertoire was profiled, and TCRdb retains in-frame clones only, with some absent. The sample records almost 20,000 clones, more than 80% being singletons. The sequencing here drew on CD8+ T cells from peripheral blood mononuclear cells, taken in the third trimester of pregnancy. The clonotype was recovered from a female donor in good health, enrolled as a control in a pregnancy study. The chain joins TRBV7-8 to TRBJ2-3; D might be TRBD2 (6 bases). The CDR3 DNA reads as TGTGCCAGCAGCTTAGTGCGGGACGAAAATACGCAGTATTTT. Protein: CASSLVRDENTQYF.